The 31 T cell receptor beta chains below were found in one sample sequenced in a study of CD8 T cells in Susac syndrome. An amount of RNA that ranged from roughly 0.5 to 1 ug was reverse transcribed with random hexamers. TCRdb re-called the immunoSEQ multiplex PCR reads through MiXCR, storing one row per CDR3 protein. The sample lists fewer than 70,000 distinct CDR3 sequences; just under 95% were seen once. The sample was CD8+ T cells from PBMCs. Every receptor here comes from a human donor in good health.

The chain has TRBV2 and TRBJ2-7; D might be TRBD1 (6 bases). Germline V gives CDR1 SNHLY, CDR2 FYNNEI. The CDR3 is made up of 14 amino acids. Trimming took off 8 bases at V and 1 base at J, with 15 bases between the two ends. The CDR3 here is CASAQYRDSYEQYF. The CDR3 region has the DNA TGTGCCAGCGCTCAATACAGGGATTCCTACGAGCAGTACTTC. Based on the CDR3 plus reference TRBV2 and TRBJ2-7, the full variable domain is EPEVTQTPSHQVTQMGQEVILRCVPISNHLYFYWYRQILGQKVEFLVSFYNNEISEKSEIFDDQFSVERPDGSNFTLKIRSTKLEDSAMYFCASAQYRDSYEQYFGPGTRLTVT.

CDR3 DNA: TGTGCCAGCAGCCAAGATATGGGTTCCTACGAGCAGTACTTC. This codes for CASSQDMGSYEQYF. The J gene is TRBJ2-7, the V gene TRBV14; D ambiguous. The germline CDR1 and CDR2 sequences are SGHDN and FVKESK. V was cut by 0 bases and J by 1 base, with 7 bases left in between. The CDR3 spans 14 residues. The complete variable domain, with remaining parts taken from reference TRBV14 and TRBJ2-7, reads EAGVTQFPSHSVIEKGQTVTLRCDPISGHDNLYWYRRVMGKEIKFLLHFVKESKQDESGMPNNRFLAERTGGTYSTLKVQPAELEDSGVYFCASSQDMGSYEQYFGPGTRLTVT.

This clonotype was recorded only once. This chain connects TRBV4-1 to TRBJ2-5; D gene ambiguous. Germline assignment: CDR1 MGHRA and CDR2 YSYEKL. The length of the CDR3 is 14 residues. Trimming cost V 2 bases and J 3 bases, with 10 bases left between them. CDR3 protein: CASSQPALEETQYF. CDR3 DNA sequence: TGCGCCAGCAGCCAACCAGCCCTCGAAGAGACCCAGTACTTC.

V and J are TRBV7-9 and TRBJ2-7; D is possibly TRBD1 or TRBD2 (5 bases each). Deletions cut 5 bases from V and 0 bases from J, with 14 bases between. This CDR3 is built from 15 residues. The germline V gene has CDR1 SEHNR and CDR2 FQNEAQ (reference sequence). DNA of the CDR3: TGTGCCAGCAGCGCCGGGACGACCCACTCCTACGAGCAGTACGTC. Its translation: CASSAGTTHSYEQYV.

This rearrangement joins TRBV7-9 to TRBJ2-5; maybe TRBD2 (6 bases). The V gene lost 3 bases and the J gene lost 2 bases, with 13 bases spanning the gap. CDR3 length: 15 residues. Germline values: CDR1 SEHNR, CDR2 FQNEAQ (reference sequence). The DNA for the CDR3 is TGTGCCAGCAGCTTCTTAGAGGGAGGACAAGAGACCCAGTACTTC. This sequence encodes CASSFLEGGQETQYF.

The gene calls are TRBV5-1 and TRBJ2-5; 8 nucleotides align to TRBD1. Germline V gives CDR1 SGHRS, CDR2 YFSETQ. The CDR3 totals 16 residues. V shed 4 bases and J 9 bases; nucleotides not matched to a gene: 17. The CDR3 spells CASSTHPTGAVKPQYF. The CDR3 DNA reads TGCGCCAGCAGCACTCACCCGACAGGGGCGGTTAAACCCCAGTACTTC.

The V gene is TRBV20-1, the J gene TRBJ2-1, with 11 bases that match TRBD2. V gave up 0 bases and J gave up 8 bases; unmatched junction bases: 6. CDR3 length: 15 amino acids. The germline CDR1 and CDR2 sequences are DFQATT and SNEGSKA (reference sequence). The CDR3 DNA is TGCAGTGCTAGAGACCGACTAGCGGGGATGGATGAGCAGTTCTTC. It is translated as CSARDRLAGMDEQFF.

V and J are TRBV7-2 and TRBJ2-3, with D maybe TRBD2 (6 bases). This CDR3 comprises 12 residues. V was clipped by 4 bases and J by 8 bases, with 10 bases between them. In germline, CDR1 is SGHTA, CDR2 FQGNSA. CDR3 amino acids: CASSSPRGTQYF. The DNA of the CDR3 is TGTGCCAGCAGCTCCCCGCGGGGTACGCAGTATTTT.

The chain couples TRBV27 to TRBJ2-1, with unresolved D. Germline CDR1 and CDR2: MNHEY and SMNVEV (reference sequence). This CDR3 is 16 amino acids long. Trimming stripped 5 bases from V and 6 bases from J, with 20 bases between. The CDR3 protein is CASSVASLSILNEQFF. In DNA, the CDR3 is TGTGCCAGCAGTGTCGCCAGTCTGTCCATACTCAATGAGCAGTTCTTC.

The V gene is TRBV27, the J gene TRBJ2-3, with a possible D match to TRBD2 (5 bases). CDR3 length: 14 amino acids. CDR1 is MNHEY and CDR2 is SMNVEV in the germline V gene (reference sequence). Trimming shortened V by 3 bases and J by 1 base, and 8 bases separated the two germline ends. The CDR3 loop reads CASSFAEGTDTQYF. The CDR3, as DNA: TGTGCCAGCAGTTTCGCGGAGGGCACAGATACGCAGTATTTT.

The rearrangement joins TRBV23-1 to TRBJ1-1; D perhaps matches TRBD1 (5 bases). TRBV23-1 is an ORF; its function is uncertain. V shed 0 bases and J shed 3 bases, with 23 bases lying between them. The CDR3 covers 19 residues. CDR3 nucleotides: TGCGCCAGCAGTCAATCTTGGGACGGAAAAGGTGGTTCGTACACTGAAGCTTTCTTT. It specifies CASSQSWDGKGGSYTEAFF.

The chain employs TRBV5-4 and TRBJ1-4, with TRBD1 matching over 8 bases. Looked up from germline, CDR1 is SGHNT and CDR2 is YYREEE (reference sequence). The CDR3 covers 15 residues. Germline trimming cut 3 bases from V and 8 bases from J; bases unmatched to any gene: 9. The CDR3 loop is CASSSEYRGGEKLFF. Here the CDR3 DNA reads TGTGCCAGCAGCTCGGAGTACAGGGGGGGAGAAAAACTGTTTTTT.

The V gene is TRBV7-9, the J gene TRBJ2-2; the D gene could be TRBD1 or TRBD2 (5 bases each). Trimming stripped 4 bases from V and 5 bases from J, with 17 bases between. The length of the CDR3 is 16 residues. The germline gives CDR1 SEHNR, CDR2 FQNEAQ (reference sequence). The CDR3 nucleotides read TGTGCCAGCAGCTCCGGGGCAGGGTTAGAGACCGGGGAGCTGTTTTTT. Protein sequence: CASSSGAGLETGELFF.

This chain links TRBV5-1 with TRBJ2-3; no definite D call. The CDR3 consists of 13 residues. Germline V lookup: CDR1 SGHRS, CDR2 YFSETQ. Between the trimmed V and J ends, which lost 8 bases and 5 bases, there was a span of 15 bases. The CDR3 nucleotides are TGCGCCAGTTCCTCCGCCATCGGAGATACGCAGTATTTT. This codes for CASSSAIGDTQYF.

V is TRBV5-1 and J is TRBJ2-3; D gene uncertain. This CDR3 has 13 amino acids. Per germline, CDR1 SGHRS and CDR2 YFSETQ. Trimming took 4 bases from V and 5 from J, leaving 11 bases between them. CDR3 in amino acids: CASSRKDGDTQYF. CDR3 DNA sequence: TGCGCCAGCAGCCGAAAGGACGGAGATACGCAGTATTTT. The whole variable domain, filled in from reference TRBV5-1 and TRBJ2-3, reads KAGVTQTPRYLIKTRGQQVTLSCSPISGHRSVSWYQQTPGQGLQFLFEYFSETQRNKGNFPGRFSGRQFSNSRSEMNVSTLELGDSALYLCASSRKDGDTQYFGPGTRLTVL.

This rearrangement joins TRBV7-9 to TRBJ2-7, with TRBD1 identical over 10 bases. There are 14 residues in the CDR3. From germline, CDR1 is SEHNR and CDR2 FQNEAQ (reference sequence). After removal of 5 bases from V and 5 bases from J, the junction contained 6 bases not matched to a gene. CDR3: CASSHRDRGHEQYV. In nucleotides, the CDR3 is TGTGCCAGCAGCCATCGGGACAGGGGCCACGAGCAGTACGTC.

In its sample, this clonotype was seen once. V usage is TRBV9 and J usage is TRBJ1-1; perhaps TRBD1 as D (5 bases). The CDR3 extends over 13 amino acids. CDR1 and CDR2 (germline): SGDLS, YYNGEE. The ends were cut back, 2 bases at V and 4 bases at J, with 9 bases in the middle. CDR3 residues: CASSVGTATEAFF. The CDR3 coding sequence is TGTGCCAGCAGCGTGGGGACGGCCACTGAAGCTTTCTTT.

The chain is built from TRBV28 and TRBJ2-3, with D perhaps matching TRBD2 (7 bases). The CDR3 sequence is 14 residues long. CDR1 and CDR2 (germline): MDHEN, SYDVKM. The V and J ends lost 5 bases and 6 bases respectively, with 15 bases between them. The CDR3 region has the DNA TGTGCCAGCAGTGAGGGGGGGGAGGGGGATACGCAGTATTTT. Amino acid sequence: CASSEGGEGDTQYF.

The chain employs TRBV9 and TRBJ1-6, with 7 bases aligning to TRBD1. The germline gives CDR1 SGDLS, CDR2 YYNGEE. The CDR3 has 14 residues. Germline trimming cut 0 bases from V and 11 bases from J; bases unmatched to any gene: 5. The CDR3 DNA follows: TGTGCCAGCAGCGTAGGACAGGGTGGAACACCCCTCCACTTT. It yields the protein CASSVGQGGTPLHF.

The genes are TRBV28 and TRBJ2-5; D is uncertain. Per the germline V gene, CDR1 is MDHEN and CDR2 is SYDVKM. CDR3 size: 15 residues. With 1 base removed from V and 5 bases from J, the gap between germline ends came to 14 bases. DNA for the CDR3: TGTGCCAGCAGTTTATACACAACCCTGGGGGAGACCCAGTACTTC. Translated, it gives CASSLYTTLGETQYF.

The chain is built from TRBV28 and TRBJ1-2; D remains unclear. Germline lookup yields CDR1 MDHEN and CDR2 SYDVKM. V was pared by 8 bases and J by 4 bases, with 5 bases between. The CDR3 is 10 amino acids. The CDR3 DNA is TGTGCCAGCGCAGGCTATGGCTACACCTTC. It specifies CASAGYGYTF.

The rearrangement uses TRBV7-9 and TRBJ2-3; D ambiguous. V dropped 5 bases and J dropped 6 bases, with 12 bases sitting between them. The germline V gene encodes CDR1 SEHNR and CDR2 FQNEAQ (reference sequence). This CDR3 contains 13 residues. CDR3 bases: TGTGCCAGCAGCCCCCGAACCGGGGATACGCAGTATTTT. As protein: CASSPRTGDTQYF.

This chain uses TRBV16 with TRBJ2-3; TRBD2 is a possible D gene (6 bases). The CDR3 has 12 amino acids. V gave up 3 bases and J gave up 6 bases, with 7 bases separating them. Germline V gives CDR1 KGHSY, CDR2 FQNENV. As DNA, the CDR3 is TGTGCCAGCAGCCAGGGAGGCGATACGCAGTATTTT. As protein: CASSQGGDTQYF.

This chain joins TRBV29-1 and TRBJ1-3; D unclear. From germline, CDR1 is SQVTM and CDR2 ANQGSEA. The CDR3 length is 12 residues. The V end lost 0 bases, the J end lost 4 bases, and 4 bases lay between the germline ends. CDR3 coding DNA: TGCAGCGTTGAAGATCCCGGAAACACCATATATTTT. Translating it yields CSVEDPGNTIYF.

The chain recombines TRBV7-8 with TRBJ1-1, with 8 bases aligning to TRBD1. This CDR3 has 15 residues. The V gene's germline CDR1 is SGHVS and CDR2 FQNEAQ. V shed 0 bases, J shed 1 base, and the junction held 1 base outside the gene matches. CDR3 coding DNA: TGTGCCAGCAGCTTAGCAGGGACAGGGAACACTGAAGCTTTCTTT. It encodes CASSLAGTGNTEAFF.

This clonotype was picked up one time. The chain links TRBV6-6 to TRBJ1-1; D possibly corresponds to TRBD1 (5 bases). The germline V gene has CDR1 MNHNY and CDR2 SVGAGI (reference sequence). The CDR3 runs to 16 residues. V lost 2 bases, J lost 1 base, and 14 bases lay in between. This chain's CDR3 is CASSYPPLGTNTEAFF. The CDR3 bases are TGTGCCAGCAGTTACCCCCCTCTGGGGACGAACACTGAAGCTTTCTTT.

V usage is TRBV28 and J usage is TRBJ2-7; 7 nucleotides match TRBD1. The trim removed 5 bases at V and 5 bases at J, leaving 12 bases unmatched. CDR1 is MDHEN and CDR2 is SYDVKM in the germline V gene. There are 15 residues in the CDR3. Here the CDR3 DNA reads TGTGCCAGCAGTGGTCGGACAGGACGTGTCAACGAGCAGTACTTC. Its protein is CASSGRTGRVNEQYF. The variable domain in full, completed from reference TRBV28 and TRBJ2-7, reads DVKVTQSSRYLVKRTGEKVFLECVQDMDHENMFWYRQDPGLGLRLIYFSYDVKMKEKGDIPEGYSVSREKKERFSLILESASTNQTSMYLCASSGRTGRVNEQYFGPGTRLTVT.

The chain carries TRBV4-1 and TRBJ2-3; 8 bases align to TRBD1. In germline, CDR1 is MGHRA, CDR2 YSYEKL. The CDR3 consists of 15 residues. V lost 1 base, J lost 2 bases, and 2 bases stayed unmatched. The CDR3 DNA is TGCGCCAGCAGCCAAGGGACAGGGATCACAGATACGCAGTATTTT. It is translated as CASSQGTGITDTQYF.

The chain uses TRBV11-2 and TRBJ2-1; the D gene is possibly TRBD2 (6 bases). The CDR3 covers 15 residues. Trimming took 11 bases from V and 4 from J, leaving 21 bases between them. Germline V gene lookup returns CDR1 SGHAT and CDR2 FQNNGV. CDR3 DNA: TGTGCCGCGGGCGGGACCAAGACACCTTACAATGAGCAGTTCTTC. This codes for CAAGGTKTPYNEQFF.

The chain carries TRBV4-3 and TRBJ1-3; a possible D gene is TRBD1 (6 bases). This CDR3 has 18 amino acids. Germline V gene data show CDR1 as LGHNA and CDR2 as YSLEER. Trimming took 0 bases from V and 0 from J, leaving 15 bases between them. DNA of the CDR3: TGCGCCAGCAGCCAAGATAGGTTGGACAGCAACTCTGGAAACACCATATATTTT. Residues: CASSQDRLDSNSGNTIYF.

This chain joins TRBV7-9 and TRBJ1-2; TRBD1 might be the D (6 bases). Trimming shortened V by 1 base and J by 8 bases, and 14 bases separated the two germline ends. The germline V gene has CDR1 SEHNR and CDR2 FQNEAQ (reference sequence). There are 14 residues in the CDR3. The CDR3 DNA sequence: TGTGCCAGCAGCTTAGAACAGGGATCTCGGGGCTACACCTTC. Translated, it gives CASSLEQGSRGYTF.